The 31 T cell receptor beta chains reported below all come from one sample, sequenced in a study of T cells after yellow fever vaccination. TCRdb used MiXCR to reprocess the 5' RACE reads, holding one entry per CDR3 protein. Counted here are some 320,000 distinct CDR3 sequences, 4.1% occurring once; the ten biggest clones make up approximately 25%. Specimen: PBMCs, collected 5 days after the yellow fever booster vaccination. Receptors were obtained from a man younger than 30 who received the YFV17D yellow fever vaccine.

This clonotype appeared many times. V and J are TRBV5-1 and TRBJ2-6; D possibly corresponds to TRBD1 (5 bases). Trimming left V 4 bases short and J 4 bases short, with 12 bases between. The germline V gene encodes CDR1 SGHRS and CDR2 YFSETQ. The CDR3 runs 15 residues. The CDR3 loop is CASSHQGGGANVLTF. Written as DNA, the CDR3 is TGCGCCAGCAGCCATCAGGGTGGCGGGGCCAACGTCCTGACTTTC. Full variable domain (outside the CDR3, taken from reference TRBV5-1 and TRBJ2-6): KAGVTQTPRYLIKTRGQQVTLSCSPISGHRSVSWYQQTPGQGLQFLFEYFSETQRNKGNFPGRFSGRQFSNSRSEMNVSTLELGDSALYLCASSHQGGGANVLTFGAGSRLTVL.

There are a few counts of this clonotype. V usage is TRBV7-2 and J usage is TRBJ1-5; D ambiguous. CDR3 length: 13 residues. V lost 1 base and J lost 7, with 8 bases in between. The V gene's germline CDR1 is SGHTA and CDR2 FQGNSA. CDR3 loop: CASSLEQRQPQHF. The DNA of the CDR3 is TGTGCCAGCAGCTTAGAACAGCGGCAGCCCCAGCATTTT.

This clonotype was seen more than once but under ten times. The chain joins TRBV11-2 to TRBJ1-6; D not certain. There are 15 residues in the CDR3. In germline, CDR1 is SGHAT, CDR2 FQNNGV. V was trimmed by 2 bases and J by 10 bases, leaving 15 bases between them. The CDR3 DNA reads as TGTGCCAGCAGCTTATTAACTCACGGGAGCTCACCCCTCCACTTT. This sequence encodes CASSLLTHGSSPLHF.

This clonotype was seen more than once but under ten times. The genes are TRBV19 and TRBJ1-1; no firm D call. The germline V gene has CDR1 LNHDA and CDR2 SQIVND (reference sequence). V lost 8 bases and J 2 bases, leaving 6 bases between the germline ends. CDR3 length equals 11 residues. In DNA form, the CDR3 reads TGTGCCAGTTGGGGAAACACTGAAGCTTTCTTT. It specifies CASWGNTEAFF. The variable domain in full, completed from reference TRBV19 and TRBJ1-1, reads DGGITQSPKYLFRKEGQNVTLSCEQNLNHDAMYWYRQDPGQGLRLIYYSQIVNDFQKGDIAEGYSVSREKKESFPLTVTSAQKNPTAFYLCASWGNTEAFFGQGTRLTVV.

This clonotype was seen at least ten times. J is TRBJ1-5 and V is TRBV20-1, with D unclear. Trimming stripped 5 bases from V and 6 bases from J, with 20 bases between. This CDR3 region has 15 residues. Germline V lookup: CDR1 DFQATT, CDR2 SNEGSKA (reference sequence). The CDR3 reads CSAWPLSLMGQPQHF. The DNA for the CDR3 is TGCAGTGCTTGGCCCCTGAGCCTGATGGGTCAGCCCCAGCATTTT.

This clonotype showed up many times. The CDR3: CASSLNTGRLDYEQYF. The CDR3 coding sequence is TGTGCCAGCAGCTTAAATACAGGGAGGTTGGACTACGAGCAGTACTTC. This rearrangement joins TRBV7-2 to TRBJ2-7; perhaps D is TRBD1 or TRBD2 (6 bases each). The CDR3 length is 16 residues. V was trimmed by 2 bases and J by 3 bases, leaving 17 bases between them. Per germline, CDR1 SGHTA and CDR2 FQGNSA.

This clonotype was detected a few times. J is TRBJ2-3 and V is TRBV3-1, with D tentatively TRBD1 or TRBD2 (5 bases each). Germline V gives CDR1 LGHDT, CDR2 YNNKEL (reference sequence). CDR3 length equals 13 residues. V shed 8 bases and J shed 7 bases, with 16 bases lying between them. The CDR3 loop is CASRGAGRNTQYF. DNA of the CDR3: TGTGCCAGCCGAGGGGCTGGTAGAAATACGCAGTATTTT.

This clonotype was picked up many times. This chain joins TRBV6-1 and TRBJ2-1; 11 bases fit TRBD2. The CDR3 contains 15 residues. Trimming at V came to 0 bases and at J to 6 bases, leaving 1 base not matched to a gene. Germline lookup yields CDR1 MNHNS and CDR2 SASEGT. CDR3 nucleotides: TGTGCCAGCAGTGAAGCTAGCGGGGGGGCCAATGAGCAGTTCTTC. This gives the protein CASSEASGGANEQFF.

V usage is TRBV5-4 and J usage is TRBJ2-5; tentatively, D is TRBD1 (6 bases). Germline lookup yields CDR1 SGHNT and CDR2 YYREEE (reference sequence). The CDR3 contains 14 residues. Deletions cut 4 bases from V and 2 bases from J, with 12 bases between. The CDR3 coding sequence is TGTGCCAGCAGCGACCGGGACACACAAGAGACCCAGTACTTC. This translates into CASSDRDTQETQYF.

The chain joins TRBV7-2 to TRBJ2-7; 10 bases agree with TRBD1. Germline lookup yields CDR1 SGHTA and CDR2 FQGNSA. There are 15 residues in the CDR3. The V gene end was trimmed by 5 bases and the J gene end by 2 bases; junction bases not matched to a gene: 6. The CDR3 here is CASSARGTGAYEQYV. The DNA for the CDR3 is TGTGCCAGCAGCGCGAGAGGGACAGGGGCCTACGAGCAGTACGTC.

The sample holds a few counts of this clonotype. The rearrangement uses TRBV10-3 and TRBJ1-2; 10 nucleotides agree with TRBD1. The J segment lost 2 bases and the V segment lost 6 bases, leaving 6 bases of the junction unmatched. Germline assignment: CDR1 ENHRY and CDR2 SYGVKD. CDR3 length equals 15 residues. CDR3 amino acids: CAISWGDRGNYGYTF. The CDR3, as DNA: TGTGCCATCAGCTGGGGGGACAGGGGAAACTATGGCTACACCTTC.

This chain connects TRBV4-3 to TRBJ2-7; possibly TRBD2 for D (6 bases). V was shortened by 2 bases and J by 3 bases, with 17 bases between the two germline ends. CDR3 length: 16 residues. Germline loops: CDR1 LGHNA, CDR2 YSLEER. The CDR3 region is CASSQWGVPGDYEQYV. CDR3 DNA sequence: TGCGCCAGCAGCCAATGGGGGGTGCCTGGGGACTACGAGCAGTACGTC.

The chain recombines TRBV5-1 with TRBJ2-7, with TRBD1 identical over 8 bases. V lost 4 bases, J lost 6 bases, and 6 bases stayed unmatched. Germline V gene sequence: CDR1 SGHRS, CDR2 YFSETQ. This CDR3 has 13 residues. For the CDR3, the DNA is TGCGCCAGCAGCCCGACAGGGGATGGCGAGCAGTACGTC. It encodes CASSPTGDGEQYV.

The chain joins TRBV20-1 to TRBJ2-2, with 12 bases matching TRBD1. Germline values: CDR1 DFQATT, CDR2 SNEGSKA (reference sequence). CDR3 length: 16 amino acids. Trimming took 0 bases from V and 4 from J; bases not matched to a gene: 3. The CDR3 DNA follows: TGCAGTGCTAGAGAGGGACAGGGGGCGCCCACCGGGGAGCTGTTTTTT. Translation gives CSAREGQGAPTGELFF.

The chain couples TRBV5-1 to TRBJ2-3; 7 nucleotides align to TRBD1. The CDR3 consists of 16 residues. Germline loops: CDR1 SGHRS, CDR2 YFSETQ. V gave up 4 bases and J gave up 1 base; unmatched junction bases: 9. CDR3 sequence reads: CASSPERGLGTDTQYF. DNA of the CDR3: TGCGCCAGCAGCCCGGAAAGGGGGCTGGGCACAGATACGCAGTATTTT.

At least ten counts were recorded for this clonotype. This CDR3 is CASSQGGAYNEQFF. The DNA for the CDR3 is TGTGCCAGCAGCCAGGGGGGAGCCTACAATGAGCAGTTCTTC. The rearrangement links TRBV11-3 to TRBJ2-1, with D tentatively TRBD1 (7 bases). The V and J ends lost 5 bases and 2 bases respectively, with 10 bases between them. The V gene's germline CDR1 is SGHNT and CDR2 YENEEA. CDR3 size: 14 residues.

This clonotype has a handful of counts. V and J are TRBV5-1 and TRBJ2-1, with TRBD2 matching 10 bases. Germline V gene data show CDR1 as SGHRS and CDR2 as YFSETQ. The CDR3 has 14 amino acids. The trim removed 4 bases at V and 10 bases at J, leaving 8 bases unmatched. CDR3 nucleotides: TGCGCCAGCAGCCTCGCCCGGACTAGCGGAGAGCAGTTCTTC. Translating it yields CASSLARTSGEQFF.

The chain employs TRBV30 and TRBJ1-5; weak D call: TRBD1 (6 bases). The V gene lost 5 bases and the J gene lost 5 bases, with 10 bases spanning the gap. The CDR3 runs to 12 residues. Germline lookup yields CDR1 GTSNPN and CDR2 SVGIG (reference sequence). The DNA of the CDR3 is TGTGCCTGGGGGACACTAGATCAGCCCCAGCATTTT. Translation gives CAWGTLDQPQHF. The variable domain in full, completed from reference TRBV30 and TRBJ1-5, reads SQTIHQWPATLVQPVGSPLSLECTVEGTSNPNLYWYRQAAGRGLQLLFYSVGIGQISSEVPQNLSASRPQDRQFILSSKKLLLSDSGFYLCAWGTLDQPQHFGDGTRLSIL.

This clonotype came up a few times. V and J are TRBV21-1 and TRBJ1-4. TRBV21-1 has pseudogene status. The CDR3 consists of 12 residues. CDR3 sequence reads: CATPDSREKLFF. The CDR3 DNA reads as TGTGCCACCCCGGATTCGCGGGAAAAACTGTTTTTT.

In its sample, this clonotype was seen many times. The rearrangement uses TRBV7-2 and TRBJ1-2; D may be TRBD1 (5 bases). Between the trimmed V and J ends, which lost 1 base and 10 bases, there was a span of 16 bases. The CDR3 sequence is 14 residues long. In germline, CDR1 is SGHTA, CDR2 FQGNSA. The CDR3, as DNA: TGTGCCAGCAGCTTAGGTAGGAGCAGGGAGGACTACACCTTC. It specifies CASSLGRSREDYTF.

This clonotype was observed at least ten times. This chain uses TRBV4-1 with TRBJ1-1, with unresolved D. Trimming shortened V by 3 bases and J by 0 bases, and 8 bases separated the two germline ends. The CDR3 covers 14 residues. Germline V CDR1 and CDR2: MGHRA, YSYEKL. CDR3 nucleotide sequence: TGCGCCAGCAGCCAGGGGTCTTTGAACACTGAAGCTTTCTTT. Translating it yields CASSQGSLNTEAFF.

The V and J genes are TRBV7-3 and TRBJ2-3; TRBD1 or TRBD2 may be the D gene (6 bases each). CDR1 and CDR2 (germline): SGHTA, FQGTGA. The germline V and J ends were trimmed by 3 bases and 6 bases, with 16 bases remaining between them. This CDR3 region has 15 residues. The CDR3 here is CASSLGGLVLDTQYF. In DNA form, the CDR3 reads TGTGCCAGCAGCTTGGGGGGCCTAGTGTTGGATACGCAGTATTTT. Variable domain in full (rest from reference TRBV7-3 and TRBJ2-3): GAGVSQTPSNKVTEKGKYVELRCDPISGHTALYWYRQSLGQGPEFLIYFQGTGAADDSGLPNDRFFAVRPEGSVSTLKIQRTERGDSAVYLCASSLGGLVLDTQYFGPGTRLTVL.

The chain links TRBV10-3 to TRBJ2-3, with 12 bases fitting TRBD2. This CDR3 has 16 residues. The V gene end was trimmed by 4 bases and the J gene end by 8 bases; junction bases not matched to a gene: 10. The germline CDR1 and CDR2 sequences are ENHRY and SYGVKD. CDR3 residues: CAISGASGGVHSTQYF. The CDR3 DNA reads as TGTGCCATCAGTGGTGCTAGCGGGGGGGTCCATTCTACGCAGTATTTT.

This clonotype was detected only a few times. V and J are TRBV6-6 and TRBJ1-5; D unclear. The V and J ends lost 8 bases and 5 bases respectively, with 7 bases between them. The CDR3 contains 11 residues. CDR1 and CDR2 (germline): MNHNY, SVGAGI (reference sequence). As DNA, the CDR3 is TGTGCCAGCGGTCTCCATCAGCCCCAGCATTTT. Translating it yields CASGLHQPQHF.

The CDR3 loop is CASSPEASGTEAFF. The CDR3 DNA is TGTGCCAGCAGCCCCGAAGCGAGTGGGACTGAAGCTTTCTTT. The V gene is TRBV3-1, the J gene TRBJ1-1; no firm D call. This CDR3 is built from 14 residues. From germline, CDR1 is LGHDT and CDR2 YNNKEL (reference sequence). The ends were cut back, 4 bases at V and 5 bases at J, with 14 bases in the middle.

V is TRBV7-9 and J is TRBJ2-2, with D tentatively TRBD1 or TRBD2 (8 bases each). Trimming took 7 bases from V and 5 from J, leaving 29 bases between them. CDR3 size: 19 residues. From germline, CDR1 is SEHNR and CDR2 FQNEAQ (reference sequence). The CDR3 nucleotides are TGTGCCAGCACAGGGGGCGCGGTGCGGGGGGCCCGGGTGACCGGGGAGCTGTTTTTT. Its protein is CASTGGAVRGARVTGELFF.

V usage is TRBV11-2 and J usage is TRBJ2-7, with D possibly TRBD1 on 6 matching bases. Germline lookup yields CDR1 SGHAT and CDR2 FQNNGV. The CDR3 runs 15 residues. V lost 5 bases, J lost 5 bases, and 19 bases lay in between. CDR3 sequence (DNA): TGTGCCAGCAGCCTCCGGGACACTTTGGTCGACGAGCAGTACTTC. Its protein product is CASSLRDTLVDEQYF.

Ten or more counts support this clonotype. V usage is TRBV24-1 and J usage is TRBJ2-1, with D uncertain. The germline CDR1 and CDR2 sequences are KGHDR and SFDVKD. The CDR3 consists of 11 residues. Trimming left V 4 bases short and J 12 bases short, with 9 bases between. The CDR3 loop is CATSDGSGQFF. The CDR3 nucleotides read TGTGCCACCAGTGACGGAAGTGGGCAGTTCTTC.

The table lists this clonotype with a few counts. The chain employs TRBV5-1 and TRBJ1-5, with D possibly matching TRBD1 (5 bases). The CDR3 is 15 amino acids. V was pared by 0 bases and J by 3 bases, with 10 bases between. Per germline, CDR1 SGHRS and CDR2 YFSETQ. CDR3 nucleotide sequence: TGCGCCAGCAGCTTGGACACAGGACACAATCAGCCCCAGCATTTT. Its translation: CASSLDTGHNQPQHF. The variable domain in full, with the rest retrieved from reference TRBV5-1 and TRBJ1-5, is KAGVTQTPRYLIKTRGQQVTLSCSPISGHRSVSWYQQTPGQGLQFLFEYFSETQRNKGNFPGRFSGRQFSNSRSEMNVSTLELGDSALYLCASSLDTGHNQPQHFGDGTRLSIL.

The table lists this clonotype with a few counts. The chain is built from TRBV12-3 or TRBV12-4 and TRBJ2-3; 7 nucleotides align to TRBD2. The CDR3 is made up of 14 amino acids. V was pared by 7 bases and J by 2 bases, with 6 bases of the junction left unmatched. Here the CDR3 DNA reads TGTGCCAGCACGAGCGGGGCTAACACAGATACGCAGTATTTT. As protein: CASTSGANTDTQYF.

This clonotype was seen more than once but under ten times. The rearrangement links TRBV29-1 to TRBJ2-1; 7 positions agree with TRBD2. Unmatched junction bases numbered 2, after V lost 4 bases and J lost 2 bases. There are 13 residues in the CDR3. Germline V gene lookup returns CDR1 SQVTM and CDR2 ANQGSEA. CDR3 bases: TGCAGCGTTGCAAGCGGGACCTACAATGAGCAGTTCTTC. Protein sequence: CSVASGTYNEQFF.